The clone carrying this TCR beta chain was detected only a few times. Trimming pared 4 bases from V and 2 bases from J, leaving 8 bases between. CDR1 is SQVTM and CDR2 is ANQGSEA in the germline V gene. The CDR3 is 13 amino acids. This sample is part of a study of blood T cell repertoires in COVID-19. TCRdb's copy holds only in-frame clones and misses some; the assay was immunoSEQ multiplex PCR. The table lists about 230,000 clones, 70% to 90% of them singletons. Specimen: peripheral blood. The TCR comes from a man aged 45 to 65 with COVID-19, enrolled during active disease. The V call is TRBV29-1, the J call TRBJ2-2, with D hard to call. The CDR3 is CSVVARNTGELFF. In DNA, the CDR3 is TGCAGCGTTGTAGCTCGAAACACCGGGGAGCTGTTTTTT.